The sequence of this TCR beta chain was determined in a study of T-cell memory formation after mild COVID-19. The wider study: The study found TCR clusters largely donor specific.

This clonotype has only a few counts. Antigen: not known. Broader study findings: Contracting CD4+ clones lay largely in CM and EM, with CD8+ ones residing in EMRA. Clones that shrank (day 15 to 85) were balanced CD4/CD8, whereas later expanders leaned CD4+.

Via MiXCR, TCRdb re-called the 5' RACE reads, giving one row per CDR3 protein. The data contain roughly 120,000 distinct CDR3 sequences, roughly 15% of them singletons. The germline CDR1 and CDR2 sequences are KGHSH and LQKENI. Trimming removed 3 bases from V and 3 bases from J, with 15 bases in between. CDR3 length: 16 residues. Sequencing input: PBMCs or a T cell subset sorted from them (not recorded which). The chain uses TRBV18 and TRBJ1-5, with D possibly being TRBD1 (5 bases). The TCR was taken from an adult woman who had mild COVID-19 (a few samples of this study predate the infection). Cell type and time point are not known. The CDR3 is CASSPSHTTVNQPQHF. In nucleotides, the CDR3 is TGTGCCAGCTCACCTTCCCACACGACAGTCAATCAGCCCCAGCATTTT.